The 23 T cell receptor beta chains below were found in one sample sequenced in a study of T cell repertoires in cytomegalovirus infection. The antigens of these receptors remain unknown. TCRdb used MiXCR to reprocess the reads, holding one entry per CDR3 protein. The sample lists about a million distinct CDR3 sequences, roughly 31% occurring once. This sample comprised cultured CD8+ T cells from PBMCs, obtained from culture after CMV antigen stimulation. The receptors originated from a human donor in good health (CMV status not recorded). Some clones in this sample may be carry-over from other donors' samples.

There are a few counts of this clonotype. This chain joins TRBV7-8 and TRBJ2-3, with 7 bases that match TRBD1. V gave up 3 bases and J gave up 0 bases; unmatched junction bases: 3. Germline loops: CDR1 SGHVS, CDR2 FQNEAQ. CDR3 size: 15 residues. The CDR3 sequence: CASSLVRGSTDTQYF. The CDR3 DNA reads TGTGCCAGCAGCTTGGTCAGGGGGAGCACAGATACGCAGTATTTT.

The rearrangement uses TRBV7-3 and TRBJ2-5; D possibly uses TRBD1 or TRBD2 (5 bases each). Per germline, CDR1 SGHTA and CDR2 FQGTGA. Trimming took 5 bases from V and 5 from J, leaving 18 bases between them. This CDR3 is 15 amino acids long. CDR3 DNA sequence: TGTGCCAGCAGCCAAGGGGCTAGCTGGGTGGAGACCCAGTACTTC. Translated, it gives CASSQGASWVETQYF.

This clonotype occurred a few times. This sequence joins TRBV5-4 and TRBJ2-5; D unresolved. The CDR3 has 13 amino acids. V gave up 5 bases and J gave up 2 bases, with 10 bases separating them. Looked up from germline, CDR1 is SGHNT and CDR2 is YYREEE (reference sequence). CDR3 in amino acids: CASRVTMQETQYF. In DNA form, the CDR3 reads TGTGCCAGCAGGGTGACAATGCAAGAGACCCAGTACTTC.

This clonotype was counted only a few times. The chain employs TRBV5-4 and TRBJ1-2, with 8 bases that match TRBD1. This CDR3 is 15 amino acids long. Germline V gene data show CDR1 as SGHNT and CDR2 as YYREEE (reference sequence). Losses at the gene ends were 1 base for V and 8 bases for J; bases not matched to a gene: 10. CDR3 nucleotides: TGTGCCAGCAGCTTGACCACAGGGGGGTACAGCGGCTACACCTTC. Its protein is CASSLTTGGYSGYTF.

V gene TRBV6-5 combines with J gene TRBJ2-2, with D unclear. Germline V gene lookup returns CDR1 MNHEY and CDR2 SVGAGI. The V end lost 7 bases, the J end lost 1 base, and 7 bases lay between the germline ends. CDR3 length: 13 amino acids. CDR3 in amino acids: CASTRLNTGELFF. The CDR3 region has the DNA TGTGCCAGCACACGATTGAACACCGGGGAGCTGTTTTTT.

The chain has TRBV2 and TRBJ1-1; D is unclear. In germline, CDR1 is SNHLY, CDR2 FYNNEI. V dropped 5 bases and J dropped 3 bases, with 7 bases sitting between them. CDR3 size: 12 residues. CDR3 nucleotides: TGTGCCAGCAGTAGGCAAGACACTGAAGCTTTCTTT. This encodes CASSRQDTEAFF.

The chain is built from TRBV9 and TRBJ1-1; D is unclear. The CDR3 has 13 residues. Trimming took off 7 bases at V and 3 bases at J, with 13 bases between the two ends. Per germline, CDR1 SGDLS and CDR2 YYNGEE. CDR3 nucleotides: TGTGCCAGCGGCTACCTTGGGGACACTGAAGCTTTCTTT. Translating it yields CASGYLGDTEAFF.

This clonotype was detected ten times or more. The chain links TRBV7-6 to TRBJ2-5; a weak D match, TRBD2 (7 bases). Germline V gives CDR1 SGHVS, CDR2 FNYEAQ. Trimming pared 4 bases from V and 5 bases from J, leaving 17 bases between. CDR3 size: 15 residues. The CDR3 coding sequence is TGTGCCAGCAGCTCTTCTCGGGGGGCCGGGGAGACCCAGTACTTC. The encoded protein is CASSSSRGAGETQYF.

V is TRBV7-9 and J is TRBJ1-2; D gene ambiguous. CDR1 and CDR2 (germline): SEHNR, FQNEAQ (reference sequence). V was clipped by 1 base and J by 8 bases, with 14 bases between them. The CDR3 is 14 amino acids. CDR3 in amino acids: CASSLVVSGWGYTF. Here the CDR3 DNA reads TGTGCCAGCAGCTTAGTTGTTTCCGGATGGGGCTACACCTTC.

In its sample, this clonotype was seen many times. The CDR3 here is CASSSPVGDYNEQFF. Here the CDR3 DNA reads TGTGCCAGCAGCTCCCCGGTAGGGGACTACAATGAGCAGTTCTTC. The chain links TRBV7-8 to TRBJ2-1; possible D gene TRBD1, 5 bases. Trimming shortened V by 4 bases and J by 3 bases, and 13 bases separated the two germline ends. The CDR3 is 15 residues long. Germline values: CDR1 SGHVS, CDR2 FQNEAQ.

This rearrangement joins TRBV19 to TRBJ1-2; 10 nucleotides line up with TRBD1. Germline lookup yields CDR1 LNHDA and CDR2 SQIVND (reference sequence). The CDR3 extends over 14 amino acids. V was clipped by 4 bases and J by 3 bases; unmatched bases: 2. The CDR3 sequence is CASSKDRGYYGYTF. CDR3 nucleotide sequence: TGTGCCAGTAGTAAGGACAGGGGGTACTATGGCTACACCTTC.

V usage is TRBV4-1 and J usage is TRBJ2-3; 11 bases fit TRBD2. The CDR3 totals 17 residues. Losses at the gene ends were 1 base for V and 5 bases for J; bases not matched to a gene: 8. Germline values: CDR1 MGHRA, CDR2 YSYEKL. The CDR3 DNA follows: TGCGCCAGCAGCCAAGTTTTTAGCGGGGGGGCCAAAGATACGCAGTATTTT. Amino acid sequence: CASSQVFSGGAKDTQYF.

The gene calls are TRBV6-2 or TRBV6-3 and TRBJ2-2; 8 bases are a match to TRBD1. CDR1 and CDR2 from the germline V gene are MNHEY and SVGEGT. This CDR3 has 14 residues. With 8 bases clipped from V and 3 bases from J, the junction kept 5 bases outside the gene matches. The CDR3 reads CASGTDRDTGELFF. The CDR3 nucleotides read TGTGCCAGCGGGACGGACAGGGACACCGGGGAGCTGTTTTTT.

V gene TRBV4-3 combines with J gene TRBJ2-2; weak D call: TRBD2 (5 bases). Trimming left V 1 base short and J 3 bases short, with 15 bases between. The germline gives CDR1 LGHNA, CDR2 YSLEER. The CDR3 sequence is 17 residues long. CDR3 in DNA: TGCGCCAGCAGCCAAGGGTTTGGAGGCAGCCACACCGGGGAGCTGTTTTTT. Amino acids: CASSQGFGGSHTGELFF.

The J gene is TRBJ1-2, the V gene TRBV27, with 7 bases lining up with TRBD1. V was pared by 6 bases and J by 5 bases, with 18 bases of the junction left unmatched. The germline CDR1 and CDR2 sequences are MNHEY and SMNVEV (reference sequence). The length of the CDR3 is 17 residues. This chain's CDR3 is CASSSNRLRQGVYGYTF. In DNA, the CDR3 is TGTGCCAGCAGCTCAAACCGGCTCCGACAGGGCGTATATGGCTACACCTTC.

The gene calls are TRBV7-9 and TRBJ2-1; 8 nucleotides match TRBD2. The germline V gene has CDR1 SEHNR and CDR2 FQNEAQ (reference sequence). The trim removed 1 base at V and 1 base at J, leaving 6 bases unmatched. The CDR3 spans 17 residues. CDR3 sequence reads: CASSLGGGGPSYNEQFF. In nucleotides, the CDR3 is TGTGCCAGCAGCTTAGGGGGCGGGGGGCCTTCCTACAATGAGCAGTTCTTC. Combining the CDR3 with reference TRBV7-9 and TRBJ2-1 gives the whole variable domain DTGVSQNPRHKITKRGQNVTFRCDPISEHNRLYWYRQTLGQGPEFLTYFQNEAQLEKSRLLSDRFSAERPKGSFSTLEIQRTEQGDSAMYLCASSLGGGGPSYNEQFFGPGTRLTVL.

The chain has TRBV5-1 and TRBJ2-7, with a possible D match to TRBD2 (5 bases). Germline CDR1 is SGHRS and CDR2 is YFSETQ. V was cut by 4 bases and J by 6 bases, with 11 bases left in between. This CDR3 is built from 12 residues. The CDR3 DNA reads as TGCGCCAGCAGCGACTACCCGGGCGAGCAGTACTTC. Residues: CASSDYPGEQYF.

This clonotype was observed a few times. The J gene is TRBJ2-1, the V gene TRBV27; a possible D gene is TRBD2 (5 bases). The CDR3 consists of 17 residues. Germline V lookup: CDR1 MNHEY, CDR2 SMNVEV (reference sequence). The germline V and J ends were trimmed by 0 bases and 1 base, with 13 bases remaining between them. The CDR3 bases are TGTGCCAGCAGTTTATCGAGGAGGATACTGTCCTACAATGAGCAGTTCTTC. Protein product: CASSLSRRILSYNEQFF.

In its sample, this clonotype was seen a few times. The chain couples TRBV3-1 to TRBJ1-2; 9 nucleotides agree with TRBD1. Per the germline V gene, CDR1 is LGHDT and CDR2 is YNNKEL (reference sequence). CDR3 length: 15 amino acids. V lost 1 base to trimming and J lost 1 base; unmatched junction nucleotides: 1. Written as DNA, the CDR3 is TGTGCCAGCAGCCAAGGGACAGGGGTTAACTATGGCTACACCTTC. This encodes CASSQGTGVNYGYTF.

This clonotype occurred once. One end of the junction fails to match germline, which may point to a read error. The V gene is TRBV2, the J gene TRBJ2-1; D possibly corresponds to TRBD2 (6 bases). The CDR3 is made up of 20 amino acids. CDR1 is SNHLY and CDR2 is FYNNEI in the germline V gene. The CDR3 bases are TGTGCCAGCAGAGAAGCGCGAAGCCCGCCTCTCGGGAGCTCCTACAATGAGCAGTTCTTC. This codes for CASREARSPPLGSSYNEQFF.

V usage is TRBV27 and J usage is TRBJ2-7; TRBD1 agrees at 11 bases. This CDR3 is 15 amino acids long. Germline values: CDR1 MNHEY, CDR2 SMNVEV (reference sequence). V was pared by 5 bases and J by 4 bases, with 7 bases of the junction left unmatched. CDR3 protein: CASSTYGTGGYEQYF. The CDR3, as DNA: TGTGCCAGCAGTACCTACGGGACAGGGGGTTACGAGCAGTACTTC.

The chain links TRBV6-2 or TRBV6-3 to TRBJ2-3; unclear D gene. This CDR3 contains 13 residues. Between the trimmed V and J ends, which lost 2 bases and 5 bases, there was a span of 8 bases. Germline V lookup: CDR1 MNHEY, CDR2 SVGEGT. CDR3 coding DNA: TGTGCCAGCAGTTACGAAAGTCTAGATACGCAGTATTTT. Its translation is CASSYESLDTQYF.

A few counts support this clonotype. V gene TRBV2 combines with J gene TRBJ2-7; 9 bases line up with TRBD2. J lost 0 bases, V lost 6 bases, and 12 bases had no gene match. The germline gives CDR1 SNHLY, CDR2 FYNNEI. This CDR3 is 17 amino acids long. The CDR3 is CASRGDSGGPSSYEQYV. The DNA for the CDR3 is TGTGCCAGCAGGGGGGATAGCGGGGGACCTAGCTCCTACGAGCAGTACGTC.